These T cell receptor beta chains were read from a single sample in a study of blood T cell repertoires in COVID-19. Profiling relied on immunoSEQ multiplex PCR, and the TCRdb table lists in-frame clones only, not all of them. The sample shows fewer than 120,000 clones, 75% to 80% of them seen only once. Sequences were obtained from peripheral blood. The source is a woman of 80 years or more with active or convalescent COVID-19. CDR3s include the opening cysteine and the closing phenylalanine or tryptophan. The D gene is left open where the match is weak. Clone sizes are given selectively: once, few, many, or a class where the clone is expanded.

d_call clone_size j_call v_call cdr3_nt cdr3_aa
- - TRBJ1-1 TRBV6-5 TGTGCCAGCAGTTACGGAGGGGAGGACACTGAAGCTTTCTTT CASSYGGEDTEAFF
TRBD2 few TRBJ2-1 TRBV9 TGTGCCAGCAGCAAATTAGCGGGAACTACCCACAATGAGCAGTTCTTC CASSKLAGTTHNEQFF
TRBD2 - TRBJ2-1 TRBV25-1 TGTGCCAGCAGTCCCACAGGACTAGCGGGAGAGGATGAGCAGTTCTTC CASSPTGLAGEDEQFF
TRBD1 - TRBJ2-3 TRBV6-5 TGTGCCAGCAGACTCACAGGGGATGGCACAGATACGCAGTATTTT CASRLTGDGTDTQYF
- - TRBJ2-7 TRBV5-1 TGCGCCAGCAGCTTGGCCGCAGGATTTTCCTACGAGCAGTACTTC CASSLAAGFSYEQYF
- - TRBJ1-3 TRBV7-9 TGTGCCATCGCCTTTGACCCTCGAGGAATAGGCTCTGGAAACACCATATATTTT CAIAFDPRGIGSGNTIYF
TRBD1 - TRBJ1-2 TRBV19 TGTGCCAGTAGTCTCCGGACAGGCGCTAACTATGGCTACACCTTC CASSLRTGANYGYTF
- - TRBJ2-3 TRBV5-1 TGCGCCAGCAGCAGGAGTTCTAGCACAGATACGCAGTATTTT CASSRSSSTDTQYF
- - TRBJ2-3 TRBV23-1 TGCGCCAGCAGTCAACAGGACACCAGAACGCAGTATTTT CASSQQDTRTQYF
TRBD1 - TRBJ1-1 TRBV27 TGTGCCAGCAGGGGGGCAGGGGGGAAATTGTCGGTCGCTTTCTTT CASRGAGGKLSVAFF
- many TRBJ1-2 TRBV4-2 TGTGCCAGCAGTTCTTTACAGGGAGGGTATGGCTACACCTTC CASSSLQGGYGYTF
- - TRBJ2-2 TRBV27 TGTGCCAGCAGTTCGACACCCGGGGGTAATGCCGGGGAGCTGTTTTTT CASSSTPGGNAGELFF
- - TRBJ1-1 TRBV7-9 TGTGCCAGCAGCAATGACGGAGTAGGCGAAGCTTTCTTT CASSNDGVGEAFF
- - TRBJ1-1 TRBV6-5 TGTGCCAGCAGTTACTCTGGGCTGCGGGGCACTGAAGCTTTCTTT CASSYSGLRGTEAFF
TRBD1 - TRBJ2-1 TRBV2 TGTGCCAGCAGTGGGACAGGGGTGGTCAATGAGCAGTTCTTC CASSGTGVVNEQFF
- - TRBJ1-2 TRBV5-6 TGTGCCAGCAGCTTGAGGTCAGGGTTAGGTGGCTACACCTTC CASSLRSGLGGYTF
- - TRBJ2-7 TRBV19 TGTGCCAGTAGTCCCCTGAGAGGATACGAGCAGTACTTC CASSPLRGYEQYF
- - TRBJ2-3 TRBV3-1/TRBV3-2 TGTGCCAGCAGCCAAGTTCACTACAGGCGATATACGCAGTATTTT CASSQVHYRRYTQYF
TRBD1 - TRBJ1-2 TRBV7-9 TGTGCCAGCAGCTCCGGGACAGGGATCTATGGCTACACCTTC CASSSGTGIYGYTF
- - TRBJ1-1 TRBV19 TGTGCCAGTAGTCCTCAGGGGAACACTGAAGCTTTCTTT CASSPQGNTEAFF
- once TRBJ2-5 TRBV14 TGTGCCAGCAGCCAAGGAGGTTGGTACCAAGAGACCCAGTACTTC CASSQGGWYQETQYF
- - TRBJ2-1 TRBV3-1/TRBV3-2 TGTGCCAGCAGCCAGCAACTAGTGAGTGCGCAGTTCTTC CASSQQLVSAQFF
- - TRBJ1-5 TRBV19 TGTGCCAGTAACCCCCAACAGGGCAATCAGCCCCAGCATTTT CASNPQQGNQPQHF
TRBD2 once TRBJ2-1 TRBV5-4 TGTGCCAGCAGCTTGGAACCCCAGCGGGAGGGGGATGAGCAGTTCTTC CASSLEPQREGDEQFF
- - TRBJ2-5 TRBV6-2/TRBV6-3 TGTGCCAGCAGTTCACGGACATATCAAGAGACCCAGTACTTC CASSSRTYQETQYF
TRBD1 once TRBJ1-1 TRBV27 TGTGCCAGCAGTTTATTGACAGGGGGAACCGTAGAAGCTTTCTTT CASSLLTGGTVEAFF
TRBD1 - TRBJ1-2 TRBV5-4 TGTGCCAGCAGCTCGCCGGGGCAGGGGGGATATTTAAACTATGGCTACACCTTC CASSSPGQGGYLNYGYTF
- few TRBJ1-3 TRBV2 TGTGCCAGCAGCCGGACTCCTGGAAACACCATATATTTT CASSRTPGNTIYF
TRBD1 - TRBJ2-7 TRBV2 TGTGCCAGCAGTTCTACAGGGGACGAGCAGTACTTC CASSSTGDEQYF
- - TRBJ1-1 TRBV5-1 TGCGCCAGCAGCTTGGCCGATTGGACAGTGAACACTGAAGCTTTCTTT CASSLADWTVNTEAFF
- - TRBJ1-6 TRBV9 TGTGCCAGCAGCGTAGGCACAGGGTGGGATTCACCCCTCCACTTT CASSVGTGWDSPLHF
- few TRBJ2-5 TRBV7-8 TGTGCCAGCAGCCCTAGGGGGGGGAGGCAGGAGACCCAGTACTTC CASSPRGGRQETQYF
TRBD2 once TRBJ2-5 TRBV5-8 TGTGCCAGCAGCTTCTTGGGGGTAGCGGGAGTAGAGACCCAGTACTTC CASSFLGVAGVETQYF
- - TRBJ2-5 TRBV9 TGTGCCAGCAGCGTAGCTGGACGGGGTGGGGAGACCCAGTACTTC CASSVAGRGGETQYF
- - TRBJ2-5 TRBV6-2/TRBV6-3 TGTGCCAGCAGTTCGAAACGACTAGGCCAAGAGACCCAGTACTTC CASSSKRLGQETQYF
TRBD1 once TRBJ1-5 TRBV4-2 TGTGCCAGCAGCCAAGATGGATGGGGACAGGGACAGCCCCAGCATTTT CASSQDGWGQGQPQHF
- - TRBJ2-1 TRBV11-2 TGTGCCAGCAGCTTGTTCTCAGCGGGCAGCCTTAACAATGAGCAGTTCTTC CASSLFSAGSLNNEQFF
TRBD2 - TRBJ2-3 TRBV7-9 TGTGCCAGCAGCTCCCGACTAGCGGGAGACGTCACAGATACGCAGTATTTT CASSSRLAGDVTDTQYF
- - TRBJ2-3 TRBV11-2 TGTGCCAGCAGCACGCGCAACGGGGGCACAGATACGCAGTATTTT CASSTRNGGTDTQYF
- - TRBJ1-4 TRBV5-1 TGCGCCAGCAGCTTGAAACCCCAGGTGACAAATGAAAAACTGTTTTTT CASSLKPQVTNEKLFF
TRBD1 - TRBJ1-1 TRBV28 TGTGCCAGCAGTCCCAGGGGGTACACTGAAGCTTTCTTT CASSPRGYTEAFF
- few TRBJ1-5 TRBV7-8 TGTGCCAGCAGCTTAGCGCGCGGATACAAGAGCCAGCCCCAGCATTTT CASSLARGYKSQPQHF
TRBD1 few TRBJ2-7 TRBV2 TGTGCCAGCAGCGGGACAGGGAGGTCCTACGAGCAGTACTTC CASSGTGRSYEQYF
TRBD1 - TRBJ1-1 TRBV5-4 TGTGCCAGCGGGGACAGAAACACTGAAGCTTTCTTT CASGDRNTEAFF
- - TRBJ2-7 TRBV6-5 TGTGCCAGCAGCGTGGGACTTTCCTACGAGCAGTACTTC CASSVGLSYEQYF